Reported below is one T cell receptor beta chain. Produced via immunoSEQ multiplex PCR; TCRdb's table is partial and in-frame only. Here the sample spans around 1,800 clones, approximately 20% being singletons. Trimming removed 6 bases from V and 1 base from J; junction bases left unmatched: 2. The CDR3 extends over 16 amino acids. Germline V gene lookup returns CDR1 ENHRY and CDR2 SYGVKD. The source of the sample is a study of tumour-infiltrating T cells in Burkitt lymphoma. This chain uses TRBV10-3 with TRBJ2-2, with TRBD2 identical over 13 bases. The sequencing sample was made of tumor tissue. The clonotype was recovered from a human donor with diffuse large B-cell lymphoma. CDR3 residues: CAIRTSGGVNTGELFF. The CDR3, as DNA: TGTGCCATCAGAACTAGCGGGGGGGTGAACACCGGGGAGCTGTTTTTT.